This entry describes one T cell receptor (beta chain). Its antigen is still unknown. Base-call qualities are not available, and no considerably larger clone is one nucleotide away. The method behind the library was the immunoSEQ multiplex PCR assay. Here the immuneACCESS table is served through TCRdb, limited to in-frame sequences with V and J called. Missing clones are a known gap in these copies; in checked studies unresolved V genes cover under half, and the rest lacks a known reason. The sample yields approximately 63,000 clones; over 90% were counted once. The ten largest clones capture about 2.8% of the sample. This sample stems from a study of T cell changes during pregnancy in multiple sclerosis (dated by TCRdb to about 2019). Regarding the study in general: The study looked at changes in the T cell repertoire across pregnancy in women with multiple sclerosis.

V lost 0 bases and J lost 2 bases; the stretch between them is 11 bases long. CDR3 length: 14 amino acids, cysteine to phenylalanine. Kept here is only the CDR3 DNA, which spans 42 bases and is read in frame from base 1. CDR1 and CDR2 were assigned from the germline V gene (reference sequence) as GTSNPN and SVGIG. The sequences come from CD8+ T cells from peripheral blood mononuclear cells, collected in the third trimester of pregnancy. The chain employs TRBV30 and TRBJ2-7, and possibly TRBD2, on 6 matching bases. The source is a female donor with multiple sclerosis, enrolled in a pregnancy study. The CDR3 protein sequence reads: CAWSVVLAAYEQYF. The DNA sequence is TGTGCCTGGAGTGTAGTACTAGCAGCCTACGAGCAGTACTTC.